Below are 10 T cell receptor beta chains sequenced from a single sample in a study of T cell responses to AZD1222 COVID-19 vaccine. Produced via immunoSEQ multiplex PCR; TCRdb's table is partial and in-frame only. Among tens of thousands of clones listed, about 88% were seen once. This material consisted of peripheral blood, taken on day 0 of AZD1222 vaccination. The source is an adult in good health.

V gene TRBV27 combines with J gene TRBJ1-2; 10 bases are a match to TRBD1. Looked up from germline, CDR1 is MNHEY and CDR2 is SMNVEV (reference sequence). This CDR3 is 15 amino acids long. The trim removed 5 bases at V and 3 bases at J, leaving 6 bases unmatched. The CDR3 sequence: CASSPGQGFYYGYTF. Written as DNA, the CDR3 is TGTGCCAGCAGTCCGGGACAGGGGTTTTACTATGGCTACACCTTC.

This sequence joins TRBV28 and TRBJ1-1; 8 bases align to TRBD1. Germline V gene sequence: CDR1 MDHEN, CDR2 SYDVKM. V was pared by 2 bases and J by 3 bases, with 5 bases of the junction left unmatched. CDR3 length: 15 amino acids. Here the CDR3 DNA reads TGTGCCAGCAGTTTACCCACGACAGGGGACACTGAAGCTTTCTTT. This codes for CASSLPTTGDTEAFF.

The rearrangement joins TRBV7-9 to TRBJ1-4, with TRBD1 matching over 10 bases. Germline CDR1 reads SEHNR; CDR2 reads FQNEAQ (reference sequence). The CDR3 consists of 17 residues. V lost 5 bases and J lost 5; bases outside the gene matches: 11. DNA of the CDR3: TGTGCCAGCAGCCCACCGCGACAGGGGGCCGAAAATGAAAAACTGTTTTTT. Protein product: CASSPPRQGAENEKLFF.

DNA of the CDR3: TGCGCCAGCAGCGCTGAAACCCCCTACGAGCAGTACTTC. Amino acid sequence: CASSAETPYEQYF. The chain has TRBV5-1 and TRBJ2-7; D remains ambiguous. Germline V gene lookup returns CDR1 SGHRS and CDR2 YFSETQ. This CDR3 has 13 amino acids. Trimming pared 4 bases from V and 2 bases from J, leaving 10 bases between.

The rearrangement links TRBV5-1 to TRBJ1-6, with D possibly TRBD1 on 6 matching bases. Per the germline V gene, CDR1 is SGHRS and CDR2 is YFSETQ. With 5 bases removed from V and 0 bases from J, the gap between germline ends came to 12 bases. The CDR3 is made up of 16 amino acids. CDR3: CASRGGTHSYNSPLHF. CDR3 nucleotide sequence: TGCGCCAGCAGAGGGGGGACACACTCCTATAATTCACCCCTCCACTTT.

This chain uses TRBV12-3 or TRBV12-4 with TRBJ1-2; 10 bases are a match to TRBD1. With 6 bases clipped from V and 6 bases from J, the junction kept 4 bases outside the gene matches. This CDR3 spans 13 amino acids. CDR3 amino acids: CASSLTGGHGYTF. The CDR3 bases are TGTGCCAGCAGCTTGACAGGGGGCCATGGCTACACCTTC.

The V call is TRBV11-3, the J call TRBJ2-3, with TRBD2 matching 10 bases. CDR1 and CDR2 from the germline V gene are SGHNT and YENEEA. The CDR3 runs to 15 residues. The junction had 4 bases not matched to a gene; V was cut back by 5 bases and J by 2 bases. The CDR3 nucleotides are TGTGCCAGCAGCGTTAGCGGGGGGTTCACAGATACGCAGTATTTT. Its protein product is CASSVSGGFTDTQYF.

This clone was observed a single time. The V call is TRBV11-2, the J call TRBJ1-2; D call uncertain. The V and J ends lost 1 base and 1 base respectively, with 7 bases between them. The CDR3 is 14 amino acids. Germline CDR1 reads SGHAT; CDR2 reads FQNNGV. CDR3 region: CASSLAQRNYGYTF. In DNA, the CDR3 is TGTGCCAGCAGCTTAGCCCAACGTAACTATGGCTACACCTTC.

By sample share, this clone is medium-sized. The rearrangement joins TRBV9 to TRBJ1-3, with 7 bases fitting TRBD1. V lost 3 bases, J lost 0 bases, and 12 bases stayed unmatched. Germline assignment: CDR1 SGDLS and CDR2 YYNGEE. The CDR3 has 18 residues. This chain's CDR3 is CASSGRGSGQRSGNTIYF. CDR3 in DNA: TGTGCCAGCAGCGGCCGGGGGTCGGGACAGCGCTCTGGAAACACCATATATTTT. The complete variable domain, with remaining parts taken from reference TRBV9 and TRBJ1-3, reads DSGVTQTPKHLITATGQRVTLRCSPRSGDLSVYWYQQSLDQGLQFLIQYYNGEERAKGNILERFSAQQFPDLHSELNLSSLELGDSALYFCASSGRGSGQRSGNTIYFGEGSWLTVV.

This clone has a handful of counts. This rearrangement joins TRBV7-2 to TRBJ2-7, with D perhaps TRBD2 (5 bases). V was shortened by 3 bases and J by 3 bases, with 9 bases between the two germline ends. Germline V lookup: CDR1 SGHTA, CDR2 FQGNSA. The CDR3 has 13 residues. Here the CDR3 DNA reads TGTGCCAGCAGCTTGCGGAGGAACTACGAGCAGTACTTC. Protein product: CASSLRRNYEQYF.